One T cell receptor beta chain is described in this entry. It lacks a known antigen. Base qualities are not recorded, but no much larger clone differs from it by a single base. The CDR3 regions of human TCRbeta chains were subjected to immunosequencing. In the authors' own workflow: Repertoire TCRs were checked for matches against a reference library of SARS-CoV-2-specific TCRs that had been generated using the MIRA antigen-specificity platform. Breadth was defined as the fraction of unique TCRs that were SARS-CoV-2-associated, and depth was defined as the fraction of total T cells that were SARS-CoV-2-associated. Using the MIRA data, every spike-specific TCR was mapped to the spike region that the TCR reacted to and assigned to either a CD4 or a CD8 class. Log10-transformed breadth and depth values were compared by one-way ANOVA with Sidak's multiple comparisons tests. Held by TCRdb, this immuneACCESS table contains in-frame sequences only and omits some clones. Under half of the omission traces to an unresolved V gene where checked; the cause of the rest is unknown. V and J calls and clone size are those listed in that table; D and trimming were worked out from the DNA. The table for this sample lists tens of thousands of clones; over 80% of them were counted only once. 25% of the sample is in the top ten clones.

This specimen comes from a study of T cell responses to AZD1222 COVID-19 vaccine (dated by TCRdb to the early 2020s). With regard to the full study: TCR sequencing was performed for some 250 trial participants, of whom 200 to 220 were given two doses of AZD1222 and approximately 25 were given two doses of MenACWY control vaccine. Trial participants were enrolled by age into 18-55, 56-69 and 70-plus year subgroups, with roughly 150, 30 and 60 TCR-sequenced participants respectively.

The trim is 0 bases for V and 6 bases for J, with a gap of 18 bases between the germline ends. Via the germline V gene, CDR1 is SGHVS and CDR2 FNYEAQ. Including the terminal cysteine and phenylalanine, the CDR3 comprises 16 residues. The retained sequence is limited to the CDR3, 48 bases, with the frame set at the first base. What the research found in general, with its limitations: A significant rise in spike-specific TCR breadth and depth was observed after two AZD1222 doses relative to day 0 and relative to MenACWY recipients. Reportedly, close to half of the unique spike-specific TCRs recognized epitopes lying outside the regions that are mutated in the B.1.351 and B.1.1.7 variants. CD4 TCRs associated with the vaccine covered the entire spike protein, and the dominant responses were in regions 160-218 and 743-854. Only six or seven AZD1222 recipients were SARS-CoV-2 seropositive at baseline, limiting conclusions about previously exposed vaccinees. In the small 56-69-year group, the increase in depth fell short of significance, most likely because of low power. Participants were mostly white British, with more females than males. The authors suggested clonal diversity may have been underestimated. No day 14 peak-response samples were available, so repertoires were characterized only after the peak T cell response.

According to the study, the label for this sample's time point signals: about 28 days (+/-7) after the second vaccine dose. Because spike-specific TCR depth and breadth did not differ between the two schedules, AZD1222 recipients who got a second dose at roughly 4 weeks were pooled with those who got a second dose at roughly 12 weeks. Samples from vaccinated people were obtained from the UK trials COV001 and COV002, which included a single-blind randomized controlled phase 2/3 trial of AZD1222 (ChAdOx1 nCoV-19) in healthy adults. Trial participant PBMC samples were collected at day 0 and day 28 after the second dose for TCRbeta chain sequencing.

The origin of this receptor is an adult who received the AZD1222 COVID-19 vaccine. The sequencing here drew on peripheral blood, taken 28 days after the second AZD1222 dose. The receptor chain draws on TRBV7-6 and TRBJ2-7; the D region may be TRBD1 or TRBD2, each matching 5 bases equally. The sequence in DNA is TGTGCCAGCAGCTTAGCGATAATAGGGACGGGGAGCGAGCAGTACTTC. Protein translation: CASSLAIIGTGSEQYF.